Below, 23 T cell receptor beta chains from the same sample are listed, as sequenced in a study of identical twins. TCRdb used MiXCR to reprocess the 5' RACE reads, holding one entry per CDR3 protein. The data show 420,000 or so distinct CDR3 sequences, around a sixth seen once. The material sequenced was naive T cells sorted from blood. All receptors come from a man aged 45-65 years in good health.

The chain employs TRBV7-2 and TRBJ2-7; perhaps TRBD2 as D (6 bases). The V gene lost 2 bases and the J gene lost 7 bases, with 12 bases spanning the gap. The CDR3 consists of 13 residues. Germline V gives CDR1 SGHTA, CDR2 FQGNSA. The CDR3 here is CASSLSGLAEQYF. The DNA of the CDR3 is TGTGCCAGCAGCTTAAGCGGGTTAGCGGAGCAGTACTTC.

J is TRBJ1-1 and V is TRBV9; no definite D call. Trimming cost V 4 bases and J 10 bases, with 20 bases left between them. The CDR3 covers 14 residues. Per the germline V gene, CDR1 is SGDLS and CDR2 is YYNGEE. The DNA of the CDR3 is TGTGCCAGCAGCCCTCGCGGTGAGTCGTCGGCAGCTTTCTTT. Residues: CASSPRGESSAAFF.

The chain combines TRBV20-1 with TRBJ2-7; 7 bases fit TRBD2. With V trimmed by 2 bases and J by 5 bases, 12 bases remained unmatched. The CDR3 sequence is 15 residues long. Germline CDR1 is DFQATT and CDR2 is SNEGSKA (reference sequence). The CDR3 nucleotides are TGCAGTGCTAGACCCAACTCGGGGGGAAGGAACGAGCAGTACTTC. It yields the protein CSARPNSGGRNEQYF.

This chain uses TRBV28 with TRBJ2-1, with TRBD1 as a possible D gene (6 bases). The CDR3 is made up of 15 amino acids. The V and J ends lost 4 bases and 6 bases respectively, with 16 bases between them. Per germline, CDR1 MDHEN and CDR2 SYDVKM. DNA for the CDR3: TGTGCCAGCAGTTCCCCCCAAGTAGGGGGCAATGAGCAGTTCTTC. It is translated as CASSSPQVGGNEQFF.

This clonotype was seen only a few times. This chain uses TRBV20-1 with TRBJ2-1; possible D gene TRBD2, 7 bases. The ends were cut back, 7 bases at V and 5 bases at J, with 12 bases in the middle. Germline V gene data show CDR1 as DFQATT and CDR2 as SNEGSKA (reference sequence). The CDR3 length is 12 residues. In DNA form, the CDR3 reads TGCAGTGGAGGGGGGGGGAACAATGAGCAGTTCTTC. Translating it yields CSGGGGNNEQFF.

This clonotype was counted at least ten times. This rearrangement joins TRBV20-1 to TRBJ1-1; 8 bases fit TRBD1. The CDR3 sequence is 14 residues long. Germline assignment: CDR1 DFQATT and CDR2 SNEGSKA (reference sequence). The ends lost 1 base at V and 6 bases at J; junction bases unmatched: 7. CDR3 sequence reads: CSARGGQGKPEAFF. Here the CDR3 DNA reads TGCAGTGCTAGAGGTGGACAGGGTAAACCTGAAGCTTTCTTT.

The chain is built from TRBV10-3 and TRBJ2-1; D is possibly TRBD1 or TRBD2 (5 bases each). V was shortened by 6 bases and J by 8 bases, with 17 bases between the two germline ends. The CDR3 has 14 amino acids. Germline V gene lookup returns CDR1 ENHRY and CDR2 SYGVKD. CDR3 sequence reads: CAISSGTNLDEQFF. DNA of the CDR3: TGTGCCATCAGCTCCGGGACGAACCTCGATGAGCAGTTCTTC.

This clonotype occurred a few times. V is TRBV6-5 and J is TRBJ2-7; 7 bases align to TRBD1. The CDR3 covers 16 residues. CDR1 is MNHEY and CDR2 is SVGAGI in the germline V gene. V dropped 0 bases and J dropped 2; count of bases not matched to a gene: 7. CDR3 protein: CASSYSKPGGAYEQYF. The DNA of the CDR3 is TGTGCCAGCAGTTACTCGAAGCCAGGGGGAGCCTACGAGCAGTACTTC.

The gene calls are TRBV6-5 and TRBJ2-5, with D unclear. The germline CDR1 and CDR2 sequences are MNHEY and SVGAGI. The CDR3 is made up of 14 amino acids. Trimming cost V 0 bases and J 5 bases, with 10 bases left between them. In DNA, the CDR3 is TGTGCCAGCAGTTACTCGGTTCAGTTGGAGACCCAGTACTTC. This translates into CASSYSVQLETQYF.

This clonotype was recorded a few times. This chain links TRBV12-3 or TRBV12-4 with TRBJ2-1; 10 bases agree with TRBD2. The CDR3 spans 15 residues. V shed 6 bases and J 4 bases; nucleotides not matched to a gene: 6. CDR3 DNA: TGTGCCAGCAGCCAACTAGCGGGGCGGTACAATGAGCAGTTCTTC. It yields the protein CASSQLAGRYNEQFF.

There are a few counts of this clonotype. V gene TRBV9 combines with J gene TRBJ1-4; D may be TRBD1 (5 bases). The CDR3 length is 15 residues. The V end was cut by 4 bases, the J end by 0 bases, with 10 bases between. Germline CDR1 reads SGDLS; CDR2 reads YYNGEE. CDR3 sequence (DNA): TGTGCCAGCAGCACAGGCTTTGCAACTAATGAAAAACTGTTTTTT. This sequence encodes CASSTGFATNEKLFF.

This clonotype was found many times. The chain links TRBV5-5 to TRBJ2-7; 8 bases line up with TRBD1. Germline-derived CDR1 and CDR2 are SGHKS and YYEKEE (reference sequence). J lost 4 bases, V lost 0 bases, and 6 bases had no gene match. CDR3 length: 15 residues. The DNA of the CDR3 is TGTGCCAGCAGCTTGGCAGGGGGCCTAGCGTACGAGCAGTACTTC. Its protein is CASSLAGGLAYEQYF.

This clonotype was detected many times. The chain combines TRBV7-6 with TRBJ2-5; tentative D call: TRBD2 (5 bases). V gave up 0 bases and J gave up 2 bases, with 10 bases separating them. Per germline, CDR1 SGHVS and CDR2 FNYEAQ. This CDR3 is built from 15 residues. The CDR3 coding sequence is TGTGCCAGCAGCTTAGCGTCGGGGTATCAAGAGACCCAGTACTTC. Encoded protein: CASSLASGYQETQYF. The variable domain in full, completed from reference TRBV7-6 and TRBJ2-5, reads GAGVSQSPRYKVTKRGQDVALRCDPISGHVSLYWYRQALGQGPEFLTYFNYEAQQDKSGLPNDRFSAERPEGSISTLTIQRTEQRDSAMYRCASSLASGYQETQYFGPGTRLLVL.

The sample holds a few counts of this clonotype. This chain links TRBV4-2 with TRBJ2-5; 7 bases fit TRBD1. J lost 4 bases, V lost 5 bases, and 10 bases had no gene match. The CDR3 length is 15 residues. Germline V lookup: CDR1 LGHNA, CDR2 YNFKEQ. The CDR3 is CASSARQGSIETQYF. CDR3 in DNA: TGTGCCAGCAGCGCCCGACAGGGTTCTATAGAGACCCAGTACTTC.

Many counts were recorded for this clonotype. The rearrangement joins TRBV5-1 to TRBJ2-7; 10 bases fit TRBD1. Germline V lookup: CDR1 SGHRS, CDR2 YFSETQ. The CDR3 totals 14 residues. V was clipped by 2 bases and J by 3 bases; unmatched bases: 2. CDR3 coding DNA: TGCGCCAGCAGCTTCCGGGACAGGGGCTACGAGCAGTACTTC. Encoded protein: CASSFRDRGYEQYF. The full variable domain, rest sourced from reference TRBV5-1 and TRBJ2-7, is KAGVTQTPRYLIKTRGQQVTLSCSPISGHRSVSWYQQTPGQGLQFLFEYFSETQRNKGNFPGRFSGRQFSNSRSEMNVSTLELGDSALYLCASSFRDRGYEQYFGPGTRLTVT.

This clonotype was seen a handful of times. The chain couples TRBV18 to TRBJ1-2; the match to TRBD1 covers 10 bases. The CDR3 extends over 15 amino acids. The trim removed 2 bases at V and 6 bases at J, leaving 6 bases unmatched. The germline gives CDR1 KGHSH, CDR2 LQKENI. Here the CDR3 reads CASSPRSGTGDGYTF. The CDR3 bases are TGTGCCAGCTCACCAAGATCCGGGACAGGGGATGGCTACACCTTC.

The chain joins TRBV11-2 to TRBJ2-4; maybe TRBD2 (6 bases). This CDR3 comprises 17 residues. Trimming stripped 0 bases from V and 0 bases from J, with 12 bases between. Germline V gene lookup returns CDR1 SGHAT and CDR2 FQNNGV. CDR3 in amino acids: CASSLDRLRGAKNIQYF. DNA for the CDR3: TGTGCCAGCAGCTTAGATCGACTGCGGGGAGCCAAAAACATTCAGTACTTC. The full variable domain, rest sourced from reference TRBV11-2 and TRBJ2-4, is EAGVAQSPRYKIIEKRQSVAFWCNPISGHATLYWYQQILGQGPKLLIQFQNNGVVDDSQLPKDRFSAERLKGVDSTLKIQPAKLEDSAVYLCASSLDRLRGAKNIQYFGAGTRLSVL.

As to this clonotype: A read error may account for a junction end that differs from germline. This chain joins TRBV11-2 and TRBJ2-7; no clear D. Germline CDR1 and CDR2: SGHAT and FQNNGV. The CDR3 contains 11 residues. The CDR3 sequence: CASSLDSGADF. CDR3 bases: TGTGCCAGCAGCTTAGACAGTGGTGCGGACTTC.

This clonotype was seen more than once but under ten times. This sequence joins TRBV24-1 and TRBJ2-5; 7 bases align to TRBD1. The V gene end was trimmed by 7 bases and the J gene end by 2 bases; junction bases not matched to a gene: 3. CDR3 length: 13 residues. Germline values: CDR1 KGHDR, CDR2 SFDVKD. CDR3 protein: CATRGTDQETQYF. CDR3 nucleotides: TGTGCCACCAGGGGGACAGATCAAGAGACCCAGTACTTC.

The chain uses TRBV7-2 and TRBJ2-7, with D tentatively TRBD1 or TRBD2 (6 bases each). V was pared by 3 bases and J by 3 bases, with 18 bases between. This CDR3 region has 16 residues. CDR1 and CDR2 (germline): SGHTA, FQGNSA. The CDR3 DNA reads as TGTGCCAGCAGCTTGCGAAGGGGCGGAGGGGGCTACGAGCAGTACTTC. Amino acid sequence: CASSLRRGGGGYEQYF.

This clonotype came up many times. This chain links TRBV15 with TRBJ1-1; no clear D. This CDR3 spans 12 amino acids. Trimming pared 6 bases from V and 6 bases from J, leaving 11 bases between. CDR1 and CDR2 (germline): LNHNV, YYDKDF (reference sequence). The CDR3 bases are TGTGCCACCAGTGCAGCGGGCGCTGAAGCTTTCTTT. This codes for CATSAAGAEAFF. The variable domain in full, completed from reference TRBV15 and TRBJ1-1, reads DAMVIQNPRYQVTQFGKPVTLSCSQTLNHNVMYWYQQKSSQAPKLLFHYYDKDFNNEADTPDNFQSRRPNTSFCFLDIRSPGLGDTAMYLCATSAAGAEAFFGQGTRLTVV.

This clonotype was picked up a small number of times. This chain links TRBV12-3 or TRBV12-4 with TRBJ1-2; a possible D gene is TRBD1 (6 bases). This CDR3 spans 14 amino acids. V lost 7 bases and J 4 bases, leaving 16 bases between the germline ends. CDR3 coding DNA: TGTGCCAGCACCAAACAGGGAGGGTTCTATGGCTACACCTTC. Encoded protein: CASTKQGGFYGYTF.

This clonotype has more than one count but fewer than ten. The chain recombines TRBV7-3 with TRBJ2-2; D is perhaps TRBD2 (6 bases). Germline V lookup: CDR1 SGHTA, CDR2 FQGTGA. Trimming pared 3 bases from V and 7 bases from J, leaving 18 bases between. The CDR3 sequence is 16 residues long. CDR3: CASSFSGPGSIGELFF. Here the CDR3 DNA reads TGTGCCAGCAGCTTTAGCGGCCCTGGATCGATCGGGGAGCTGTTTTTT.